The 29 T cell receptor beta chains below come from one sample, sequenced in a study of blood T cells in healthy people across ages (dated by TCRdb to about 2015). Receptor libraries were prepared by 5' RACE. The sample was run on an Illumina HiSeq 2500. The second PCR ran for roughly 7 to 11 cycles and used a J-beta primer mix along with a sample-barcoded 5' primer. TCRdb itself trimmed the public reads at Q25 with fastp, ran MiXCR and retained productive beta chains. Records with the same CDR3 protein are collapsed into one entry carrying the most frequent genes and DNA. Recorded for this sample are about 2 million distinct CDR3 sequences; about 50% of them occurred a single time. The ten largest make up more than 2% of the sample. Material for sequencing was blood. These receptors were collected from a woman between 40 and 55 years old in good health.

The V call is TRBV25-1, the J call TRBJ1-6, with D maybe TRBD1 (6 bases). The CDR3 sequence is 15 residues long. The V and J ends lost 3 bases and 0 bases respectively, with 6 bases between them. Germline V gene data show CDR1 as MGHDK and CDR2 as SYGVNS. The CDR3 protein is CASSDRGSYNSPLHF. The CDR3, as DNA: TGTGCCAGCAGTGACAGGGGCTCCTATAATTCACCCCTCCACTTT.

This clonotype was seen only a few times. The rearrangement joins TRBV15 to TRBJ2-1; 8 bases fit TRBD1. The junction had 2 bases not matched to a gene; V was cut back by 4 bases and J by 9 bases. CDR1 and CDR2 from the germline V gene are LNHNV and YYDKDF (reference sequence). This CDR3 comprises 12 residues. The CDR3 DNA reads as TGTGCCACCAGCAAAGACAGGGGTGAGCAGTTCTTC. As protein: CATSKDRGEQFF.

The rearrangement links TRBV6-5 to TRBJ1-1, with D unclear. V gave up 6 bases and J gave up 4 bases, with 18 bases separating them. CDR1 MNHEY and CDR2 SVGAGI come from the germline V gene. This CDR3 spans 15 amino acids. DNA for the CDR3: TGTGCCAGCAGCCGGAGGACTACGGTTCCCACTGAAGCTTTCTTT. Its protein product is CASSRRTTVPTEAFF.

The gene calls are TRBV11-2 and TRBJ1-1; maybe TRBD1 (6 bases). Trimming left V 0 bases short and J 3 bases short, with 26 bases between. Germline assignment: CDR1 SGHAT and CDR2 FQNNGV. This CDR3 spans 20 amino acids. The CDR3, as DNA: TGTGCCAGCAGCTTAGACCACCTTCTTGGACAGTTAGTTAGGGACACTGAAGCTTTCTTT. Its protein product is CASSLDHLLGQLVRDTEAFF.

The chain combines TRBV11-3 with TRBJ2-7; TRBD2 matches at 7 bases. Germline CDR1 SGHNT, CDR2 YENEEA. V gave up 3 bases and J gave up 2 bases; unmatched junction bases: 7. This CDR3 spans 15 amino acids. CDR3 in DNA: TGTGCCAGCAGCTTGTCAGCGGGGATTCCCTACGAGCAGTACTTC. Protein: CASSLSAGIPYEQYF.

V gene TRBV28 combines with J gene TRBJ1-6, with D maybe TRBD1 (5 bases). CDR3 length: 12 residues. From germline, CDR1 is MDHEN and CDR2 SYDVKM. V lost 10 bases and J 7 bases, leaving 11 bases between the germline ends. The CDR3 bases are TGTGCCATCGATGGGGGAAATTCACCCCTCCACTTT. It translates to CAIDGGNSPLHF. The complete variable domain, with remaining parts taken from reference TRBV28 and TRBJ1-6, reads DVKVTQSSRYLVKRTGEKVFLECVQDMDHENMFWYRQDPGLGLRLIYFSYDVKMKEKGDIPEGYSVSREKKERFSLILESASTNQTSMYLCAIDGGNSPLHFGNGTRLTVT.

This clonotype was recorded a few times. The chain employs TRBV6-5 and TRBJ2-7; D gene ambiguous. Germline V gene sequence: CDR1 MNHEY, CDR2 SVGAGI. Trimming took 6 bases from V and 4 from J, leaving 13 bases between them. CDR3 size: 13 residues. CDR3 in amino acids: CASSQGVLYEQYF. The CDR3 DNA is TGTGCCAGCAGCCAAGGCGTTTTATACGAGCAGTACTTC.

This clonotype was seen only a few times. The chain joins TRBV24-1 to TRBJ2-1; weak D call: TRBD2 (6 bases). In germline, CDR1 is KGHDR, CDR2 SFDVKD. The CDR3 contains 17 residues. The germline V and J ends were trimmed by 2 bases and 3 bases, with 16 bases remaining between them. The CDR3 bases are TGTGCCACCAGTGATTCGGGCGGGGTATCCTTCTACAATGAGCAGTTCTTC. This encodes CATSDSGGVSFYNEQFF.

The chain uses TRBV20-1 and TRBJ2-1; D gene uncertain. The V gene's germline CDR1 is DFQATT and CDR2 SNEGSKA (reference sequence). V gave up 3 bases and J gave up 6 bases, with 15 bases separating them. CDR3 length: 14 amino acids. As DNA, the CDR3 is TGCAGTGCTAGCCCTCCCAGGCTAGGCAATGAGCAGTTCTTC. It encodes CSASPPRLGNEQFF.

This chain uses TRBV20-1 with TRBJ1-6; D unclear. Germline lookup yields CDR1 DFQATT and CDR2 SNEGSKA (reference sequence). The V end lost 1 base, the J end lost 0 bases, and 7 bases lay between the germline ends. The CDR3 consists of 15 residues. This CDR3 reads CSARGEGSYNSPLHF. As DNA, the CDR3 is TGCAGTGCTAGAGGGGAGGGCTCCTATAATTCACCCCTCCACTTT.

The rearrangement links TRBV29-1 to TRBJ2-4; 7 nucleotides align to TRBD1. CDR1 is SQVTM, CDR2 ANQGSEA, per germline. This CDR3 spans 16 amino acids. With V trimmed by 2 bases and J by 1 base, 8 bases remained unmatched. CDR3 DNA: TGCAGCGTTGAACAGACAGGGTTGTGGGCCAAAAACATTCAGTACTTC. Translated: CSVEQTGLWAKNIQYF.

The chain carries TRBV6-6 and TRBJ1-5, with D possibly matching TRBD1 (5 bases). In germline, CDR1 is MNHNY, CDR2 SVGAGI (reference sequence). V gave up 6 bases and J gave up 4 bases, with 16 bases separating them. The CDR3 is made up of 15 amino acids. CDR3 nucleotides: TGTGCCAGCAGCGACAGACAGAGTCTTAATCAGCCCCAGCATTTT. Its protein is CASSDRQSLNQPQHF.

This clonotype was observed a few times. This sequence joins TRBV7-2 and TRBJ2-7, with TRBD2 as a possible D gene (6 bases). Germline CDR1 reads SGHTA; CDR2 reads FQGNSA. The V gene lost 4 bases and the J gene lost 0 bases, with 13 bases spanning the gap. The CDR3 consists of 15 residues. CDR3 DNA sequence: TGTGCCAGCAGCTCCCGGGAGACCCTCTCCTACGAGCAGTACTTC. The encoded protein is CASSSRETLSYEQYF.

The chain is built from TRBV7-2 and TRBJ2-3; no firm D call. V lost 5 bases and J 4 bases, leaving 16 bases between the germline ends. Germline values: CDR1 SGHTA, CDR2 FQGNSA. There are 15 residues in the CDR3. The CDR3 loop is CASSPRGGGPDTQYF. CDR3 nucleotide sequence: TGTGCCAGCAGCCCGAGAGGCGGTGGGCCAGATACGCAGTATTTT.

Only a few counts were recorded for this clonotype. The chain couples TRBV12-3 or TRBV12-4 to TRBJ2-5, with D tentatively TRBD2 (5 bases). V shed 7 bases and J shed 8 bases, with 20 bases lying between them. The CDR3 sequence is 14 residues long. The CDR3 loop reads CASTRFGWGETQYF. DNA of the CDR3: TGTGCCAGCACTCGGTTCGGATGGGGAGAAACCCAGTACTTC.

The V gene is TRBV20-1, the J gene TRBJ1-4, with TRBD1 as a possible D gene (5 bases). The V end lost 6 bases, the J end lost 0 bases, and 14 bases lay between the germline ends. The CDR3 is made up of 15 amino acids. Germline CDR1 DFQATT, CDR2 SNEGSKA (reference sequence). CDR3 sequence (DNA): TGCAGTGCCCCACCGGGGGACCCAACTAATGAAAAACTGTTTTTT. It translates to CSAPPGDPTNEKLFF.

This clonotype appeared a few times. The gene calls are TRBV15 and TRBJ1-2; 7 bases are a match to TRBD1. This CDR3 has 15 amino acids. Germline CDR1 is LNHNV and CDR2 is YYDKDF (reference sequence). V lost 5 bases and J lost 5; bases outside the gene matches: 11. The CDR3 here is CATSHGTVALYGYTF. The CDR3, as DNA: TGTGCCACCAGCCATGGGACAGTCGCTCTGTATGGCTACACCTTC. The full variable domain, completed using reference TRBV15 and TRBJ1-2, is DAMVIQNPRYQVTQFGKPVTLSCSQTLNHNVMYWYQQKSSQAPKLLFHYYDKDFNNEADTPDNFQSRRPNTSFCFLDIRSPGLGDTAMYLCATSHGTVALYGYTFGSGTRLTVV.

The chain uses TRBV20-1 and TRBJ1-6; no firm D call. This CDR3 has 14 residues. Deletions cut 0 bases from V and 9 bases from J, with 12 bases between. The germline CDR1 and CDR2 sequences are DFQATT and SNEGSKA (reference sequence). The chain's CDR3 is CSARDRGISSPLHF. CDR3 coding DNA: TGCAGTGCTAGAGATCGTGGCATTTCTTCACCCCTCCACTTT.

Only a few counts were recorded for this clonotype. The rearrangement joins TRBV5-1 to TRBJ2-7; TRBD2 matches at 12 bases. The CDR3 runs 17 residues. Germline lookup yields CDR1 SGHRS and CDR2 YFSETQ. V dropped 1 base and J dropped 2; count of bases not matched to a gene: 7. In nucleotides, the CDR3 is TGCGCCAGCAGCTTGCCCCGACTAGCGGGGGCAACCTACGAGCAGTACTTC. Its translation is CASSLPRLAGATYEQYF.

This clonotype occurred many times. The chain combines TRBV6-5 with TRBJ1-2, with no clear D. Deletions cut 6 bases from V and 4 bases from J, with 6 bases between. The CDR3 contains 11 residues. The germline gives CDR1 MNHEY, CDR2 SVGAGI. CDR3 amino acids: CASRDGYGYTF. CDR3 nucleotides: TGTGCCAGCAGGGACGGCTATGGCTACACCTTC.

The rearrangement links TRBV15 to TRBJ1-6, with D maybe TRBD1 (5 bases). The length of the CDR3 is 13 residues. The germline V gene encodes CDR1 LNHNV and CDR2 YYDKDF (reference sequence). V dropped 3 bases and J dropped 7 bases, with 7 bases sitting between them. CDR3 region: CATSSKGNSPLHF. The CDR3 DNA sequence: TGTGCCACCAGCAGTAAGGGGAATTCACCCCTCCACTTT.

The J gene is TRBJ2-3, the V gene TRBV20-1, with 11 bases aligning to TRBD2. V was clipped by 1 base and J by 6 bases; unmatched bases: 6. The germline V gene has CDR1 DFQATT and CDR2 SNEGSKA (reference sequence). This CDR3 is 15 amino acids long. The CDR3 loop reads CSARALAGGVDTQYF. The CDR3 DNA sequence: TGCAGTGCTAGAGCCCTAGCGGGAGGTGTGGATACGCAGTATTTT.

The chain joins TRBV28 to TRBJ2-3; D gene ambiguous. CDR1 and CDR2 (germline): MDHEN, SYDVKM. V gave up 5 bases and J gave up 14 bases, with 14 bases separating them. The CDR3 extends over 11 amino acids. The DNA for the CDR3 is TGTGCCAGCAGTCCTACCCGGAGATTGTATTTT. Its protein product is CASSPTRRLYF. Full variable domain (rest looked up from reference TRBV28 and TRBJ2-3): DVKVTQSSRYLVKRTGEKVFLECVQDMDHENMFWYRQDPGLGLRLIYFSYDVKMKEKGDIPEGYSVSREKKERFSLILESASTNQTSMYLCASSPTRRLYFGPGTRLTVL.

V gene TRBV20-1 combines with J gene TRBJ2-1; D gene uncertain. Germline values: CDR1 DFQATT, CDR2 SNEGSKA (reference sequence). This CDR3 region has 14 residues. V was cut by 1 base and J by 8 bases, with 15 bases left in between. The CDR3: CSARAKDQSDEQFF. The CDR3 DNA sequence: TGCAGTGCTAGAGCGAAAGACCAAAGCGATGAGCAGTTCTTC.

In its sample, this clonotype was seen once. The chain joins TRBV7-2 to TRBJ1-3; D is unclear. Trimming removed 5 bases at V and 9 bases at J, with 14 bases between. CDR1 and CDR2 (germline): SGHTA, FQGNSA. There are 13 residues in the CDR3. The CDR3 reads CASSPGVGGTIYF. The CDR3 DNA sequence: TGTGCCAGCAGCCCCGGGGTCGGAGGCACCATATATTTT.

This chain uses TRBV29-1 with TRBJ1-2; D perhaps matches TRBD1 (5 bases). The germline V gene has CDR1 SQVTM and CDR2 ANQGSEA. The CDR3 is made up of 14 amino acids. With 5 bases removed from V and 0 bases from J, the gap between germline ends came to 13 bases. This CDR3 reads CSVTRQITNYGYTF. In DNA form, the CDR3 reads TGCAGCGTTACACGACAGATTACTAACTATGGCTACACCTTC.

This clonotype was counted only a few times. The chain has TRBV5-1 and TRBJ1-2, with 10 bases fitting TRBD1. With 6 bases clipped from V and 2 bases from J, the junction kept 4 bases outside the gene matches. The germline V gene encodes CDR1 SGHRS and CDR2 YFSETQ. This CDR3 has 14 residues. The CDR3 here is CASTWTGGNYGYTF. The DNA of the CDR3 is TGCGCCAGCACCTGGACAGGGGGGAACTATGGCTACACCTTC.

V usage is TRBV5-1 and J usage is TRBJ2-1; D possibly matches TRBD1 or TRBD2 (5 bases each). The CDR3 is made up of 16 amino acids. CDR1 is SGHRS and CDR2 is YFSETQ in the germline V gene. The V end was cut by 7 bases, the J end by 6 bases, with 23 bases between. In DNA form, the CDR3 reads TGCGCCAGCCGCTCCCACGCCGGGACGCCGACCAATGAGCAGTTCTTC. It specifies CASRSHAGTPTNEQFF. The entire variable domain, with the rest obtained from reference TRBV5-1 and TRBJ2-1, is as follows: KAGVTQTPRYLIKTRGQQVTLSCSPISGHRSVSWYQQTPGQGLQFLFEYFSETQRNKGNFPGRFSGRQFSNSRSEMNVSTLELGDSALYLCASRSHAGTPTNEQFFGPGTRLTVL.

Only a few counts were recorded for this clonotype. The chain couples TRBV28 to TRBJ2-3, with TRBD2 matching over 8 bases. The CDR3 runs to 15 residues. Germline loops: CDR1 MDHEN, CDR2 SYDVKM. V lost 4 bases, J lost 4 bases, and 7 bases stayed unmatched. The CDR3 DNA follows: TGTGCCAGCAGTTACCGATCGGGAGGGGCAGATACGCAGTATTTT. It is translated as CASSYRSGGADTQYF.